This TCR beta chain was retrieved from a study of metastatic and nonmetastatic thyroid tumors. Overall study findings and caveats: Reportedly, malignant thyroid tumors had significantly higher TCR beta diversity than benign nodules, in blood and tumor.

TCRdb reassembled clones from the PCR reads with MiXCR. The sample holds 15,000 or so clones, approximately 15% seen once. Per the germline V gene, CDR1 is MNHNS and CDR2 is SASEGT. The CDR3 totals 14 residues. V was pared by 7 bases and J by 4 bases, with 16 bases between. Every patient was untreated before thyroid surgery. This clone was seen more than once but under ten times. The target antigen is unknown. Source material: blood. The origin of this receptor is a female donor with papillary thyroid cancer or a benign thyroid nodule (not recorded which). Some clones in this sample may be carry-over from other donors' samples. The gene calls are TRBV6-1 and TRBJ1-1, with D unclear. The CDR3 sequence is CASNPGEVATEAFF. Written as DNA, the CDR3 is TGTGCCAGCAATCCTGGGGAGGTGGCCACTGAAGCTTTCTTT.